One sample yielded the 15 T cell receptor beta chains listed below, sequenced in a study of PD-1 blockade in classical Hodgkin lymphoma. Sequencing used immunoSEQ multiplex PCR; TCRdb keeps in-frame clones, though not all of them. This repertoire shows 20,000 to 25,000 clones, roughly 76% found once; its top ten account for roughly 27%. Time point: cycle 4 day 1 (C4D1), after five to seven weeks of nivolumab. All patients relapsed after autologous stem cell transplantation, and brentuximab vedotin exposure varied. Sequencing used peripheral blood mononuclear cells (PBMCs), obtained before the fourth cycle of nivolumab. Receptor source: a human donor with classical Hodgkin lymphoma.

The genes are TRBV5-8 and TRBJ1-2, with D uncertain. The CDR3 has 13 amino acids. CDR1 SGHTS and CDR2 YDEGEE come from the germline V gene. V was trimmed by 0 bases and J by 3 bases, leaving 6 bases between them. The CDR3 region has the DNA TGTGCCAGCAGCTTGGTAAAGGACTATGGCTACACCTTC. This translates into CASSLVKDYGYTF.

The chain carries TRBV14 and TRBJ2-1; D is undetermined. This CDR3 contains 14 residues. Trimming removed 0 bases at V and 10 bases at J, with 13 bases between. Germline CDR1 and CDR2: SGHDN and FVKESK. DNA of the CDR3: TGTGCCAGCAGCCAAGATGAGAATTCTAGGGAGCAGTTCTTC. This sequence encodes CASSQDENSREQFF.

J is TRBJ2-7 and V is TRBV6-5; maybe TRBD1 (5 bases). V gave up 2 bases and J gave up 0 bases, with 11 bases separating them. Germline V CDR1 and CDR2: MNHEY, SVGAGI. The CDR3 is made up of 15 amino acids. The chain's CDR3 is CASSYGGDSSYEQYF. The CDR3 DNA follows: TGTGCCAGCAGTTACGGCGGCGACAGCTCCTACGAGCAGTACTTC.

The rearrangement links TRBV6-5 to TRBJ1-6; D is perhaps TRBD1 (5 bases). This CDR3 spans 16 amino acids. In germline, CDR1 is MNHEY, CDR2 SVGAGI. Trimming removed 0 bases at V and 2 bases at J, with 8 bases between. CDR3 DNA: TGTGCCAGCAGTTACTCGAGACAGACCTATAATTCACCCCTCCACTTT. The encoded protein is CASSYSRQTYNSPLHF.

V and J are TRBV29-1 and TRBJ2-5; 9 nucleotides match TRBD1. The V segment lost 8 bases and the J segment 5 bases; nucleotides outside the gene matches: 9. CDR3 length: 13 amino acids. Germline CDR1 reads SQVTM; CDR2 reads ANQGSEA. The CDR3 here is CSINRGLWETQYF. As DNA, the CDR3 is TGCAGCATCAACAGGGGGCTATGGGAGACCCAGTACTTC.

This chain uses TRBV15 with TRBJ2-3; D possibly uses TRBD1 or TRBD2 (5 bases each). This CDR3 is 17 amino acids long. Germline assignment: CDR1 LNHNV and CDR2 YYDKDF (reference sequence). Trimming shortened V by 1 base and J by 4 bases, and 18 bases separated the two germline ends. The CDR3 nucleotides read TGTGCCACCAGCAGAGGGATTGGTGGGACGGGCCCAGATACGCAGTATTTT. It codes for CATSRGIGGTGPDTQYF.

V gene TRBV20-1 combines with J gene TRBJ1-1; D remains ambiguous. Germline V gene sequence: CDR1 DFQATT, CDR2 SNEGSKA (reference sequence). This CDR3 has 10 residues. Trimming left V 1 base short and J 10 bases short, with 7 bases between. CDR3 region: CSARVTTAFF. The DNA of the CDR3 is TGCAGTGCTAGAGTAACCACAGCTTTCTTT.

The chain couples TRBV21-1 to TRBJ2-7; TRBD1 reflects the table's D call only, with no check against the DNA. TRBV21-1 is an annotated pseudogene. CDR3 length: 14 amino acids. Here the CDR3 DNA reads TGTGCCAGCAGCAAGCGGGACAGGGGATACGAGCAGTACGTC. Residues: CASSKRDRGYEQYV.

The gene calls are TRBV14 and TRBJ1-1; 10 bases align to TRBD1. From germline, CDR1 is SGHDN and CDR2 FVKESK. The CDR3 sequence is 14 residues long. V dropped 4 bases and J dropped 11; count of bases not matched to a gene: 10. The CDR3 reads CASSRQTGQGSAFF. The CDR3 DNA reads TGTGCCAGCAGCCGTCAAACGGGACAGGGGTCCGCTTTCTTT.

This chain connects TRBV5-1 to TRBJ2-7; 9 bases agree with TRBD2. Germline V gene sequence: CDR1 SGHRS, CDR2 YFSETQ. CDR3 length: 17 amino acids. The junction had 15 bases not matched to a gene; V was cut back by 4 bases and J by 4 bases. The CDR3: CASSLPFGGGVSYEQYV. The CDR3 nucleotides are TGCGCCAGCAGCCTACCTTTCGGCGGGGGGGTCTCTTACGAGCAGTACGTC.

This clone appeared a few times. V and J are TRBV5-1 and TRBJ2-5; weak D call: TRBD1 (5 bases). The CDR3 contains 14 residues. With 3 bases removed from V and 4 bases from J, the gap between germline ends came to 13 bases. Germline-derived CDR1 and CDR2 are SGHRS and YFSETQ. CDR3 loop: CASSWGQFGETQYF. CDR3 sequence (DNA): TGCGCCAGCAGCTGGGGCCAGTTCGGAGAGACCCAGTACTTC.

The chain uses TRBV28 and TRBJ2-7; 9 bases agree with TRBD2. After removal of 6 bases from V and 0 bases from J, the junction contained 3 bases not matched to a gene. This CDR3 has 14 amino acids. Germline CDR1 is MDHEN and CDR2 is SYDVKM. The CDR3 here is CASRSGGTSYEQYV. CDR3 DNA: TGTGCCAGCAGAAGCGGGGGGACCTCCTACGAGCAGTACGTC.

The V call is TRBV7-6, the J call TRBJ1-1; possible D gene TRBD1, 5 bases. This CDR3 contains 18 residues. Trimming removed 1 base at V and 0 bases at J, with 18 bases between. CDR1 and CDR2 from the germline V gene are SGHVS and FNYEAQ. DNA for the CDR3: TGTGCCAGCAGCTTAGTACGCTCGTGGGGCAGGGTGAACACTGAAGCTTTCTTT. Translated: CASSLVRSWGRVNTEAFF. The full variable domain, its missing parts supplied by reference TRBV7-6 and TRBJ1-1, is GAGVSQSPRYKVTKRGQDVALRCDPISGHVSLYWYRQALGQGPEFLTYFNYEAQQDKSGLPNDRFSAERPEGSISTLTIQRTEQRDSAMYRCASSLVRSWGRVNTEAFFGQGTRLTVV.

The rearrangement uses TRBV27 and TRBJ2-1; TRBD2 matches at 9 bases. Losses at the gene ends were 5 bases for V and 4 bases for J; bases not matched to a gene: 6. The CDR3 is 15 residues long. Germline assignment: CDR1 MNHEY and CDR2 SMNVEV (reference sequence). CDR3 sequence reads: CASSASSGDYNEQFF. Written as DNA, the CDR3 is TGTGCCAGCAGTGCCTCTAGCGGGGATTACAATGAGCAGTTCTTC.

V is TRBV11-3 and J is TRBJ2-2; 7 positions match TRBD1. Germline values: CDR1 SGHNT, CDR2 YENEEA. The CDR3 totals 14 residues. Trimming removed 5 bases from V and 5 bases from J; junction bases left unmatched: 5. CDR3 in DNA: TGTGCCAGCAGCATGGACAGGACTACCGGGGAGCTGTTTTTT. It translates to CASSMDRTTGELFF.